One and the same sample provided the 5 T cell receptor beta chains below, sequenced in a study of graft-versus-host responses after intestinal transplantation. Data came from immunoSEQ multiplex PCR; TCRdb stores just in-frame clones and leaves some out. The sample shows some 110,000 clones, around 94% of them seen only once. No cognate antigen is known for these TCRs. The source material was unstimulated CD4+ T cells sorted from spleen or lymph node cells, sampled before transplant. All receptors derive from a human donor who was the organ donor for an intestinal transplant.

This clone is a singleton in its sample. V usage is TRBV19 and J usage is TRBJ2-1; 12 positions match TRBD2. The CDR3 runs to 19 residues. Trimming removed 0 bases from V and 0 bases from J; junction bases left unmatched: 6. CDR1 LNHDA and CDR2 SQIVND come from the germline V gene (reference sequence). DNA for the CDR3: TGTGCCAGTAGTATAGATCTGCCTAGCGGGAGGGCCTCCTACAATGAGCAGTTCTTC. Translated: CASSIDLPSGRASYNEQFF.

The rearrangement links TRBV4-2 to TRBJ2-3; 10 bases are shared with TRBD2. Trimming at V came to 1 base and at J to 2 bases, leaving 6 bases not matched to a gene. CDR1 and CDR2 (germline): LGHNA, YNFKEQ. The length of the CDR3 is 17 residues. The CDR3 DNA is TGTGCCAGCAGCCAAGTAACTAGCGGGGCGAACACAGATACGCAGTATTTT. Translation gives CASSQVTSGANTDTQYF.

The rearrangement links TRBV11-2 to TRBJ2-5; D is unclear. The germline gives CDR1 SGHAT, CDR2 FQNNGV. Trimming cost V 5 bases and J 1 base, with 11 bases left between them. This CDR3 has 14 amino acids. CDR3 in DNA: TGTGCCAGCAGCCGTCTGTCGGCCCAAGAGACCCAGTACTTC. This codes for CASSRLSAQETQYF.

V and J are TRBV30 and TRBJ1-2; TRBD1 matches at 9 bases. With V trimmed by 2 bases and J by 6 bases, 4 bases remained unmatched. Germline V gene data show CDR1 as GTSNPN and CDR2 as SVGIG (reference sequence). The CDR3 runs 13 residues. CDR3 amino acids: CAWSPGTGHGYTF. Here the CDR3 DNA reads TGTGCCTGGAGTCCCGGGACAGGGCATGGCTACACCTTC.

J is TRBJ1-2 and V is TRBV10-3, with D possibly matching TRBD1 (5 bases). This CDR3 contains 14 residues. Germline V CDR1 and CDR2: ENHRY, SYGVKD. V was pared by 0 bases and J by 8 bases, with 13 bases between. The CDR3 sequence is CAISESKGAKGYTF. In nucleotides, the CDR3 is TGTGCCATCAGTGAGTCCAAAGGGGCGAAGGGCTACACCTTC.